Listed below are T cell receptor beta chains from one sample, sequenced in a study of cytomegalovirus exposure and HLA in healthy donors. Clones were read by immunoSEQ multiplex PCR, and TCRdb kept only the in-frame ones, dropping some. The sample has under 200,000 clones; 68% are singletons. The source material was PBMCs. The receptors derive from a man over 45 in good health and CMV-seronegative. CDR3s include the opening cysteine and the closing phenylalanine or tryptophan. D genes are given only for firm matches. Clone size is given for some rows only: seen once, a few or many times, or a class if the clone is expanded.

>once|TRBD2|TRBV2|TRBJ2-5
CASRGAGARETQYF
TGTGCCAGCAGAGGAGCGGGGGCGAGGGAGACCCAGTACTTC
>once|NA|TRBV18|TRBJ2-7
CASSPGGAPYEQYF
TGTGCCAGCTCACCAGGAGGGGCCCCCTACGAGCAGTACTTC
>NA|NA|TRBV7-3|TRBJ1-5
CASSSPSGLEGNQPQHF
TGTGCCAGCAGCTCCCCCTCGGGACTAGAGGGCAATCAGCCCCAGCATTTT
>NA|NA|TRBV4-3|TRBJ2-6
CASSQDRGSGANVLTF
TGCGCCAGCAGCCAAGATAGGGGCTCTGGGGCCAACGTCCTGACTTTC
>NA|TRBD1|TRBV9|TRBJ2-6
CASSPTTGGPSGANVLTF
TGTGCCAGCAGCCCGACGACAGGGGGGCCCTCTGGGGCCAACGTCCTGACTTTC
>NA|TRBD2|TRBV4-3|TRBJ2-1
CASSPELAVTYNEQFF
TGCGCCAGCAGTCCAGAACTAGCGGTCACCTACAATGAGCAGTTCTTC
>few|TRBD1|TRBV27|TRBJ1-1
CASSSPGQGVTEAFF
TGTGCCAGCAGTTCTCCGGGACAGGGGGTGACTGAAGCTTTCTTT
>NA|TRBD1|TRBV7-8|TRBJ1-1
CASSLVWRGPMNTEAFF
TGTGCCAGCAGCTTAGTATGGAGGGGGCCTATGAACACTGAAGCTTTCTTT
>once|TRBD1|TRBV28|TRBJ2-1
CASSFKRQGFTGNEQFF
TGTGCCAGCAGTTTTAAGAGACAGGGTTTTACAGGCAATGAGCAGTTCTTC
>NA|TRBD1|TRBV6-1|TRBJ2-3
CASSEVWTGSSPDTQYF
TGTGCCAGCAGTGAAGTATGGACAGGATCTTCCCCAGATACGCAGTATTTT
>NA|TRBD1|TRBV7-9|TRBJ1-1
CASSTPGQGFGAFF
TGTGCCAGCAGCACCCCGGGACAGGGGTTTGGGGCTTTCTTT
>NA|NA|TRBV5-1|TRBJ1-4
CASSLVWGPTNEKLFF
TGCGCCAGCAGCTTGGTTTGGGGGCCAACTAATGAAAAACTGTTTTTT
>NA|NA|TRBV19|TRBJ1-5
CASSIGSGAGNQPQHF
TGTGCCAGTAGTATAGGTTCAGGGGCTGGCAATCAGCCCCAGCATTTT
>NA|TRBD1|TRBV10-3|TRBJ1-2
CAISLRTGTNYGYTF
TGTGCCATCAGCTTAAGGACAGGTACTAACTATGGCTACACCTTC
>NA|NA|TRBV18|TRBJ2-2
CASSRVALRDTGELFF
TGTGCCAGCTCACGTGTTGCGCTTCGGGACACCGGGGAGCTGTTTTTT
>NA|TRBD1|TRBV11-3|TRBJ2-3
CASSQQGQGADTQYF
TGTGCCAGCAGTCAACAGGGACAGGGGGCAGATACGCAGTATTTT
>NA|NA|TRBV28|TRBJ1-1
CASSLVGRNTEAFF
TGTGCCAGCAGTTTAGTGGGGCGTAACACTGAAGCTTTCTTT
>NA|NA|TRBV19|TRBJ1-5
CASRKLAPGASNQPQHF
TGTGCCAGTAGAAAGTTAGCCCCAGGGGCTAGCAATCAGCCCCAGCATTTT
>NA|TRBD1|TRBV5-6|TRBJ2-7
CASSLDWTGTGEQYF
TGTGCCAGCAGCTTGGATTGGACAGGGACAGGCGAGCAGTACTTC
>NA|TRBD1|TRBV19|TRBJ2-3
CASKDRGWADTQYF
TGTGCCAGTAAGGACAGGGGGTGGGCAGATACGCAGTATTTT
>NA|TRBD1|TRBV28|TRBJ1-2
CASSWRGTGRFYGYTF
TGTGCCAGCAGTTGGAGAGGGACAGGGAGGTTCTATGGCTACACCTTC
>NA|TRBD2|TRBV2|TRBJ2-2
CASSGSAGGNTGELFF
TGTGCCAGCAGTGGGAGCGCGGGGGGGAACACCGGGGAGCTGTTTTTT
>NA|NA|TRBV19|TRBJ2-3
CASRGSTDTQYF
TGTGCCAGTAGGGGCTCCACAGATACGCAGTATTTT
>few|NA|TRBV5-1|TRBJ1-3
CASSLEVGSSGNTIYF
TGCGCCAGCAGCTTGGAGGTGGGCAGCTCTGGAAACACCATATATTTT
>NA|NA|TRBV29-1|TRBJ1-5
CSVASGGRWPQHF
TGCAGCGTTGCATCGGGGGGTCGATGGCCCCAGCATTTT
>few|TRBD2|TRBV5-4|TRBJ2-3
CASSPGLASSTDTQYF
TGTGCCAGCAGCCCGGGACTAGCGTCTAGCACAGATACGCAGTATTTT
>NA|NA|TRBV7-9|TRBJ2-5
CASSSLLGQGPQETQYF
TGTGCCAGCAGCTCCCTCTTGGGGCAGGGGCCCCAAGAGACCCAGTACTTC
>few|TRBD1|TRBV5-4|TRBJ2-7
CASRKDRGGGNEQYF
TGTGCCAGCAGGAAAGACAGGGGAGGAGGAAACGAGCAGTACTTC
>NA|NA|TRBV5-4|TRBJ2-7
CASSFFSGNSYEQYF
TGTGCCAGCAGCTTTTTTTCAGGGAACTCCTACGAGCAGTACTTC
>NA|NA|TRBV11-2|TRBJ2-3
CASSTSGTVTDTQYF
TGTGCCAGCAGCACTTCAGGGACTGTCACAGATACGCAGTATTTT
>NA|TRBD1|TRBV7-9|TRBJ1-4
CASSQTGGSEKLFF
TGTGCCAGCAGCCAGACAGGGGGCAGTGAAAAACTGTTTTTT
>NA|NA|TRBV10-3|TRBJ2-5
CAIRQGQSTETQYF
TGTGCCATCAGACAAGGACAGTCAACAGAGACCCAGTACTTC
>NA|NA|TRBV10-3|TRBJ2-5
CAIKPGQEGFRETQYF
TGTGCCATCAAGCCCGGACAGGAGGGATTTCGAGAGACCCAGTACTTC
>NA|TRBD1|TRBV5-4|TRBJ2-1
CASSLGTGSYNEQFF
TGTGCCAGCAGCTTGGGGACAGGGTCCTACAATGAGCAGTTCTTC
>NA|NA|TRBV7-2|TRBJ2-2
CASSPDSANTGELFF
TGTGCCAGCAGCCCCGACAGCGCGAACACCGGGGAGCTGTTTTTT
>NA|NA|TRBV7-9|TRBJ2-7
CASSFRGSSYEQYF
TGTGCCAGCAGCTTCAGGGGAAGCTCCTACGAGCAGTACTTC
>NA|NA|TRBV29-1|TRBJ2-6
CSVPGNSGANVLTF
TGCAGCGTCCCAGGGAACTCTGGGGCCAACGTCCTGACTTTC
>NA|TRBD2|TRBV6-5|TRBJ2-6
CASQAGGLGANVLTF
TGTGCCAGTCAAGCGGGGGGGCTTGGGGCCAACGTCCTGACTTTC
>NA|TRBD1|TRBV7-2|TRBJ2-3
CASSPDRGPDTQYF
TGTGCCAGCAGCCCGGACAGGGGGCCAGATACGCAGTATTTT
>few|NA|TRBV27|TRBJ1-1
CASRDTGKDTEAFF
TGTGCCAGCAGAGATACAGGGAAGGACACTGAAGCTTTCTTT
>few|NA|TRBV5-4|TRBJ2-6
CASSSYRGSGGANVLTF
TGTGCCAGCAGCTCTTATCGGGGGTCTGGGGGGGCCAACGTCCTGACTTTC
>NA|TRBD1|TRBV7-6|TRBJ2-2
CASVTGGKGTGELFF
TGTGCCAGCGTAACAGGGGGTAAAGGCACCGGGGAGCTGTTTTTT
>once|NA|TRBV4-3|TRBJ1-2
CASRDQGFLGYTF
TGCGCCAGCCGGGATCAGGGGTTTCTTGGCTACACCTTC
>NA|TRBD1|TRBV7-3|TRBJ1-1
CASRRDRGTEAFF
TGTGCCAGCAGAAGGGACAGGGGAACTGAAGCTTTCTTT
>NA|TRBD1|TRBV2|TRBJ2-2
CASSRQGANTGELFF
TGTGCCAGCAGTCGACAGGGGGCGAACACCGGGGAGCTGTTTTTT